This record covers a single T cell receptor beta chain. Random hexamers were used to reverse transcribe the RNA input (about 0.45 to 1 ug). TCRdb re-analysed the immunoSEQ multiplex PCR reads in MiXCR, keeping a single row per CDR3 protein. The sample consists of approximately 160,000 distinct CDR3 sequences, under 95% of them appearing once. Trimming left V 4 bases short and J 2 bases short, with 11 bases between. Germline V gives CDR1 LGHDT, CDR2 YNNKEL (reference sequence). The CDR3 sequence is 14 residues long. The CD8+ and CD4+ T cells were negatively isolated, with the TEMRA cells enriched by FACS. The entry originates in a study of CD8 T cells in Susac syndrome.

The receptor was derived from a human donor with multiple sclerosis. The sample comprised CD4+ T cells from PBMCs. V is TRBV3-1 and J is TRBJ1-1; D may be TRBD1 (5 bases). CDR3 DNA sequence: TGTGCCAGCAGCCCCAGGGCCTTTAACACTGAAGCTTTCTTT. It translates to CASSPRAFNTEAFF.